This TCR beta chain was sequenced for a study of blood T cell repertoires in COVID-19. Germline loops: CDR1 SGHRS, CDR2 YFSETQ. This CDR3 contains 13 residues. With 4 bases removed from V and 7 bases from J, the gap between germline ends came to 12 bases. This clone was detected only once. Assay: immunoSEQ multiplex PCR; the TCRdb copy retains only in-frame clones and omits some. The sample includes about 200,000 clones, about nine tenths of them seen just once. Sequencing input: peripheral blood. The sequence was obtained from a man between 18 and 35 years old with active or convalescent COVID-19. This rearrangement joins TRBV5-1 to TRBJ1-5, with D uncertain. The CDR3 loop reads CASSPDWEQPQHF. CDR3 DNA: TGCGCCAGCAGCCCGGACTGGGAACAGCCCCAGCATTTT.